This T cell receptor beta chain was observed in a study of immune cell composition in non-small cell lung cancer. General study results and limits: Clones >0.5% enriched in tumour were rarer in adenocarcinoma (around 35%) than squamous (approximately 80%). It was not proven that tumour-reactive clones equal dominant tumour-associated clones.

This clone has more than one count but fewer than ten. No antigen is known for it. TCRdb's copy holds only in-frame clones and misses some; the assay was immunoSEQ multiplex PCR. The data hold fewer than 2,000 clones, with approximately 82% observed a single time. DNA was extracted from unsorted cell suspensions stored frozen. The source is a human donor with non-small cell lung cancer. The sequenced sample was lung tumor tissue.

The chain's CDR3 is CSVATGGSSYEQYF. CDR3 DNA: TGCAGCGTCGCGACAGGGGGAAGCTCCTACGAGCAGTACTTC. The genes are TRBV29-1 and TRBJ2-7; TRBD1 agrees at 9 bases. The CDR3 has 14 residues. Germline CDR1 is SQVTM and CDR2 is ANQGSEA. Trimming took 6 bases from V and 0 from J; bases not matched to a gene: 6.